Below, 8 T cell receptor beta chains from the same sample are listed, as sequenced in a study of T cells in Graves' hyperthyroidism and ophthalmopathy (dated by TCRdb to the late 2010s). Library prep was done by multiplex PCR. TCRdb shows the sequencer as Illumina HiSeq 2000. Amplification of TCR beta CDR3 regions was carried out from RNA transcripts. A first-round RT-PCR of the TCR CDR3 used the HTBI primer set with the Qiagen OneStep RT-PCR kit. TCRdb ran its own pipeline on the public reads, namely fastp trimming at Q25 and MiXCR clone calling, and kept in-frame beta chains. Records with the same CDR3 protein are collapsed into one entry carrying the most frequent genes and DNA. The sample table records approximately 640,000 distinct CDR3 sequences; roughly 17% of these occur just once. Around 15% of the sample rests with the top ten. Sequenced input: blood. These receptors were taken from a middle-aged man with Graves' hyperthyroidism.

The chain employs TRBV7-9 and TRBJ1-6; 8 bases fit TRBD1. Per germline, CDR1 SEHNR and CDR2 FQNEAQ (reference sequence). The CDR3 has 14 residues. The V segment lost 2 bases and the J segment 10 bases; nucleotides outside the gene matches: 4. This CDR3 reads CASSLPGQGSPLHF. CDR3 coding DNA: TGTGCCAGCAGCTTACCCGGACAGGGATCACCCCTCCACTTT.

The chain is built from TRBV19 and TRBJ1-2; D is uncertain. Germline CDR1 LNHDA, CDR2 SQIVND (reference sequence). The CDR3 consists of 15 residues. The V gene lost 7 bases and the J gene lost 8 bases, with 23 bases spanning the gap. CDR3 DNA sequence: TGTGCCAGTACAGGTGCAGAGAGGCCCGGGCGGGGCTACACCTTC. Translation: CASTGAERPGRGYTF.

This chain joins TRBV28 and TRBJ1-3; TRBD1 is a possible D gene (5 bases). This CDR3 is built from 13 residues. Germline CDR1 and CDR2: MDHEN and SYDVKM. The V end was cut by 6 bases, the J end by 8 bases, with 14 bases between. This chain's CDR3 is CASSPGRWDTIYF. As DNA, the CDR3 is TGTGCCAGCAGCCCGGGACGGTGGGACACCATATATTTT.

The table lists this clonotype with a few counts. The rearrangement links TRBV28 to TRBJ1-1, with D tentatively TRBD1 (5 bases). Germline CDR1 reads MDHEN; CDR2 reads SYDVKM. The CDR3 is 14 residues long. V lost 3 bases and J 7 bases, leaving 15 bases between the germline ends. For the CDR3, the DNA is TGTGCCAGCAGTTTGGAGGGGCTGAAGGGTGAAGCTTTCTTT. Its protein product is CASSLEGLKGEAFF.

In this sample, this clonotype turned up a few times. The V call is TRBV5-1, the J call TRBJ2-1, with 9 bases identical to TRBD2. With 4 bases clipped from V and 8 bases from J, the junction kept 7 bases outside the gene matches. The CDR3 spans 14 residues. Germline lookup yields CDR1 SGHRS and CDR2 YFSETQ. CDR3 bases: TGCGCCAGCAGCGCGGGGACTAGCACCGATGAGCAGTTCTTC. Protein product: CASSAGTSTDEQFF.

CDR3 bases: TGTGCCAGCAGTGCTTTGGGAGCGGGAGGCGAGGATAATGAGCAGTTCTTC. The encoded protein is CASSALGAGGEDNEQFF. This chain uses TRBV28 with TRBJ2-1; the match to TRBD2 covers 9 bases. The CDR3 extends over 17 amino acids. The trim removed 5 bases at V and 7 bases at J, leaving 15 bases unmatched. Germline V gene sequence: CDR1 MDHEN, CDR2 SYDVKM.

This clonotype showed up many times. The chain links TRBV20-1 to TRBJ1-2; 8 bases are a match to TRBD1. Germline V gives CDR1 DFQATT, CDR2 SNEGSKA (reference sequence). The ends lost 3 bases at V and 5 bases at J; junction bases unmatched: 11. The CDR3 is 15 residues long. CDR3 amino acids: CSASQTGDYSYGYTF. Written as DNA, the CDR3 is TGCAGTGCTAGTCAGACAGGGGATTATTCTTATGGCTACACCTTC.

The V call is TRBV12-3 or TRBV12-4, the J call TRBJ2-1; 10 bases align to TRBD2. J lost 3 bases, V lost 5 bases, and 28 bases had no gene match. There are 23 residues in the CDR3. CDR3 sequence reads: CASSTNSPGTVSGRPAIYNEQFF. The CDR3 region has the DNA TGTGCCAGCAGTACCAACAGCCCCGGGACAGTTAGCGGGAGGCCCGCTATCTACAATGAGCAGTTCTTC.